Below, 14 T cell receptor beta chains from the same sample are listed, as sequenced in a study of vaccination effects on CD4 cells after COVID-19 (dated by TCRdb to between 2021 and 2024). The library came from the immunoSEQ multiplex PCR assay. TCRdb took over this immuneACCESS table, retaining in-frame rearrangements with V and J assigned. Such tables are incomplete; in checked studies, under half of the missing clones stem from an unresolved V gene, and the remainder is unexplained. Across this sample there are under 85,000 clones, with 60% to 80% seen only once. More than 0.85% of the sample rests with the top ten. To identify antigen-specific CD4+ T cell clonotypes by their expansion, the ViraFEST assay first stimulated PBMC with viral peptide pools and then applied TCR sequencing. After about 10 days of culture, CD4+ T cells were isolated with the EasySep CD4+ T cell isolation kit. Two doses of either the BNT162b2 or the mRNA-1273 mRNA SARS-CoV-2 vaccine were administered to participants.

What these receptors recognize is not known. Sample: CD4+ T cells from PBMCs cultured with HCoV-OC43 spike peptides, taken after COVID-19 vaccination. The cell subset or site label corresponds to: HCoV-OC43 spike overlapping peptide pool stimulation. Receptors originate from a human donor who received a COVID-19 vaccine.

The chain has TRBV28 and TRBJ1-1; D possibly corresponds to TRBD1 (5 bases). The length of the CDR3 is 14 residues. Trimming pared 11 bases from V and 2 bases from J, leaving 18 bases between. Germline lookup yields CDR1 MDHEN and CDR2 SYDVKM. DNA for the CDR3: TGTGCCTCAGTCCAAGGGGATAGAAACACTGAAGCTTTCTTT. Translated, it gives CASVQGDRNTEAFF.

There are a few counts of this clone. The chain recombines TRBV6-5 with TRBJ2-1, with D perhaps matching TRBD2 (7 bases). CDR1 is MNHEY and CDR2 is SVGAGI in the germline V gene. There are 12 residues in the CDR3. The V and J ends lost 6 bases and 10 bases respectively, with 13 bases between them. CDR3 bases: TGTGCCAGCAGGGCACCGGGGGGCGAGCAGTTCTTC. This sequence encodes CASRAPGGEQFF.

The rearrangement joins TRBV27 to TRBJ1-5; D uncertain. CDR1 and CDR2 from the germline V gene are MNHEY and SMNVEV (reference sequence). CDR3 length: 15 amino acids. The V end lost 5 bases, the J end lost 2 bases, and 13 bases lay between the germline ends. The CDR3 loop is CASSPDTWGNQPQHF. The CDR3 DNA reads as TGTGCCAGCAGTCCGGATACATGGGGCAATCAGCCCCAGCATTTT.

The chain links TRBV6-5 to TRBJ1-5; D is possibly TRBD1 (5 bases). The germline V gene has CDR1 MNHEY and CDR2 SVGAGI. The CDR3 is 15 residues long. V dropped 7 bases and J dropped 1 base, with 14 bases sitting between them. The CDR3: CASTPGPRSNQPQHF. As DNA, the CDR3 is TGTGCCAGCACCCCGGGACCCCGGAGCAATCAGCCCCAGCATTTT.

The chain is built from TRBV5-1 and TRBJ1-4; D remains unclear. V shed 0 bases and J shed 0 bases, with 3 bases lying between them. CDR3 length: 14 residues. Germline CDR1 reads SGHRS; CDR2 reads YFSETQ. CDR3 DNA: TGCGCCAGCAGCTTGGCCGCAACTAATGAAAAACTGTTTTTT. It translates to CASSLAATNEKLFF.

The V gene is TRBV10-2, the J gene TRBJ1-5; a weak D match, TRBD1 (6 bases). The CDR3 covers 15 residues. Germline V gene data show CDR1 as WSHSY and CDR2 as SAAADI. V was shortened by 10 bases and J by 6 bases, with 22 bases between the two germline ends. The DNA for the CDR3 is TGCGCCACCACCCTTTCCGGGGGGCAGGGTCAGCCCCAGCATTTT. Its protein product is CATTLSGGQGQPQHF.

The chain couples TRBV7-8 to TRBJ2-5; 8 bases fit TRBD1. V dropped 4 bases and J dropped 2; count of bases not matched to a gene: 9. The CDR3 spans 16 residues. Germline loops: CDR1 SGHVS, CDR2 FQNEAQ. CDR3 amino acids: CASSSGYGTGQETQYF. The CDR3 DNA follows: TGTGCCAGCAGCTCCGGGTACGGGACAGGACAAGAGACCCAGTACTTC.

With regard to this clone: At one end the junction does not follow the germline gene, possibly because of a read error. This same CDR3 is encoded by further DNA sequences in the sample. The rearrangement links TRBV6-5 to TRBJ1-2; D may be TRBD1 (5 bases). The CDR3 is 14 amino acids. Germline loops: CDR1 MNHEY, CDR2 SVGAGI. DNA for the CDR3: TGTGCCAGCAGCTACTCGCGGGGGTTTTATGGCTACACCTTC. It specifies CASSYSRGFYGYTF.

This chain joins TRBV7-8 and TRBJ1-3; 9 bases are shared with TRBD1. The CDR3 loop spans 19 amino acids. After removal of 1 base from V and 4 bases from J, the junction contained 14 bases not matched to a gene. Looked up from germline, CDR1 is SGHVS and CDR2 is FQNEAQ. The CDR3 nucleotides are TGTGCCAGCAGCTTAGGGAATACCTATCTGACAGGGGGAGGAAACACCATATATTTT. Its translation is CASSLGNTYLTGGGNTIYF.

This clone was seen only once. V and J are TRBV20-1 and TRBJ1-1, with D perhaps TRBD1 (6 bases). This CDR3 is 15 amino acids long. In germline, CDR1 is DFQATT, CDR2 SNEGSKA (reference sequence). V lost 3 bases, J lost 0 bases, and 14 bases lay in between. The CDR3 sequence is CSASSWDNMNTEAFF. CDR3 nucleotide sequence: TGCAGTGCTAGTTCTTGGGACAACATGAACACTGAAGCTTTCTTT.

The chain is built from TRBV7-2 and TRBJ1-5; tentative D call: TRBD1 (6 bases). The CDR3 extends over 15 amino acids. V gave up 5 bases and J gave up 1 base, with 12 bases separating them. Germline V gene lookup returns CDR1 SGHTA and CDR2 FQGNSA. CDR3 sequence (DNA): TGTGCCAGCAGCCTACAGGGTGGGAGCAATCAGCCCCAGCATTTT. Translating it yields CASSLQGGSNQPQHF.

CDR3 sequence (DNA): TGTGCCAGCAGCCATTCCATCTGGGGGCGAGCGGCAAACACCGGGGAGCTGTTTTTT. Its protein is CASSHSIWGRAANTGELFF. This chain joins TRBV14 and TRBJ2-2; D is perhaps TRBD1 (6 bases). Germline CDR1 is SGHDN and CDR2 is FVKESK. CDR3 size: 19 residues. Trimming stripped 3 bases from V and 2 bases from J, with 22 bases between.

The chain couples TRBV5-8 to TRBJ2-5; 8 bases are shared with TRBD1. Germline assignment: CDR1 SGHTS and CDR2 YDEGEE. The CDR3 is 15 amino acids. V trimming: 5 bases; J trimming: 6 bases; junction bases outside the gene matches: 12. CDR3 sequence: CASRTYGQGEKTQYF. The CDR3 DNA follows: TGTGCCAGCAGAACATATGGACAGGGCGAGAAGACCCAGTACTTC.

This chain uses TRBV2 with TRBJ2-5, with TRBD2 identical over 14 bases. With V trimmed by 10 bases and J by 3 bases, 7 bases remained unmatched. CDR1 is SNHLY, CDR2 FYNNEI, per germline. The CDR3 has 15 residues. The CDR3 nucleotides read TGTGCCATCCTAAGACTAGCGGGGGGGAAAGAGACCCAGTACTTC. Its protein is CAILRLAGGKETQYF.